The 8 T cell receptor beta chains listed next were all sequenced from one sample in a study of PD-1 blockade in classical Hodgkin lymphoma. The time point is: cycle 4 day 1 (C4D1), after more than 5 weeks of nivolumab. Brentuximab vedotin exposure varied, and every patient relapsed after autologous stem cell transplantation. TCRdb keeps only in-frame clones here, not all; method: immunoSEQ multiplex PCR. Here the sample spans around 50,000 clones, about 75% being singletons. This specimen was peripheral blood mononuclear cells (PBMCs), taken before the fourth cycle of nivolumab. The receptor source for this set is a human donor with classical Hodgkin lymphoma.

The V gene is TRBV7-9, the J gene TRBJ1-1, with D tentatively TRBD1 (5 bases). V gave up 0 bases and J gave up 3 bases, with 20 bases separating them. The CDR3 covers 18 residues. Germline V lookup: CDR1 SEHNR, CDR2 FQNEAQ (reference sequence). CDR3: CASSLASGHGGGDTEAFF. The CDR3 DNA follows: TGTGCCAGCAGCTTAGCCTCTGGACACGGGGGAGGAGACACTGAAGCTTTCTTT.

The V call is TRBV5-1, the J call TRBJ2-3; no clear D gene. The germline CDR1 and CDR2 sequences are SGHRS and YFSETQ. V gave up 3 bases and J gave up 0 bases, with 8 bases separating them. The CDR3 is 14 amino acids. The CDR3 DNA is TGCGCCAGCAGCTACGGACCAAGCACAGATACGCAGTATTTT. As protein: CASSYGPSTDTQYF.

Concerning this clone: The sample carries other DNA sequences with the same CDR3. The genes are TRBV7-2 and TRBJ2-1; the match to TRBD1 covers 7 bases. This CDR3 region has 16 residues. Unmatched junction bases numbered 12, after V lost 5 bases and J lost 5 bases. CDR1 SGHTA and CDR2 FQGNSA come from the germline V gene. The CDR3 region has the DNA TGTGCCAGCAGCCGGACCTTGTCCACAGGGGACAATGAGCAGTTCTTC. The encoded protein is CASSRTLSTGDNEQFF.

The chain combines TRBV20-1 with TRBJ2-1; no reliable D call. Trimming pared 3 bases from V and 8 bases from J, leaving 8 bases between. The CDR3 is made up of 11 amino acids. Germline assignment: CDR1 DFQATT and CDR2 SNEGSKA (reference sequence). The CDR3 loop reads CSASFAHEQFF. CDR3 nucleotide sequence: TGCAGTGCTAGCTTTGCCCATGAGCAGTTCTTC.

This clone was picked up a small number of times. The chain uses TRBV2 and TRBJ1-1; D possibly corresponds to TRBD1 (5 bases). This CDR3 contains 13 residues. Germline CDR1 reads SNHLY; CDR2 reads FYNNEI. V was cut by 4 bases and J by 3 bases, with 9 bases left in between. CDR3 bases: TGTGCCAGCAGTGGGGAGACAGACACTGAAGCTTTCTTT. Its protein is CASSGETDTEAFF. Looking up the rest from reference TRBV2 and TRBJ1-1 gives the full variable domain: EPEVTQTPSHQVTQMGQEVILRCVPISNHLYFYWYRQILGQKVEFLVSFYNNEISEKSEIFDDQFSVERPDGSNFTLKIRSTKLEDSAMYFCASSGETDTEAFFGQGTRLTVV.

The chain joins TRBV7-6 to TRBJ2-5, with D perhaps TRBD2 (5 bases). V gave up 1 base and J gave up 4 bases, with 16 bases separating them. The germline V gene has CDR1 SGHVS and CDR2 FNYEAQ. The CDR3 totals 16 residues. The CDR3 spells CASSLGPPTGTETQYF. The CDR3 DNA reads as TGTGCCAGCAGCTTAGGGCCCCCAACGGGAACAGAGACCCAGTACTTC.

The chain uses TRBV7-6 and TRBJ1-2; D unresolved. Germline CDR1 and CDR2: SGHVS and FNYEAQ. This CDR3 has 13 amino acids. The germline V and J ends were trimmed by 4 bases and 2 bases, with 8 bases remaining between them. In DNA form, the CDR3 reads TGTGCCAGCAGCTCTACAGAGAACTATGGCTACACCTTC. This encodes CASSSTENYGYTF.

The chain links TRBV15 to TRBJ1-2; 8 nucleotides line up with TRBD1. Per germline, CDR1 LNHNV and CDR2 YYDKDF (reference sequence). The CDR3 spans 13 residues. V trimming: 3 bases; J trimming: 8 bases; junction bases outside the gene matches: 5. CDR3 DNA sequence: TGTGCCACCAGCAGTGACAGGGGAAGAGGCTACACCTTC. It specifies CATSSDRGRGYTF.